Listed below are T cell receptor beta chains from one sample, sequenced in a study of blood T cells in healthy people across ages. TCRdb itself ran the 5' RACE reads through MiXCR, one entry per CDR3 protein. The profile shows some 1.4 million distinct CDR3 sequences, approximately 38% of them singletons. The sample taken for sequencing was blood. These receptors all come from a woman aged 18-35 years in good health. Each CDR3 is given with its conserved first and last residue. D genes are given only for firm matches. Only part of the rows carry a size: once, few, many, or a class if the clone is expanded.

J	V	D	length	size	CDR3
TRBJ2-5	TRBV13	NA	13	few	CATREGQRETQYF
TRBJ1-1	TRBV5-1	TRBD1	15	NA	CASSSGQGGGTEAFF
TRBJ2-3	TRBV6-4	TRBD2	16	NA	CASIPTSPHSTDTQYF
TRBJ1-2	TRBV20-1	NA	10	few	CSASDLRYTF
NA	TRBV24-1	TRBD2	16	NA	CATSEGGAGSGETQYF
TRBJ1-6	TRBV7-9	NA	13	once	CASSFRGESPPHF
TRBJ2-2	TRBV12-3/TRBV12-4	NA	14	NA	CASSIQENTGELFF
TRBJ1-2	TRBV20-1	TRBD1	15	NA	CSASRDRGRVYGYTF
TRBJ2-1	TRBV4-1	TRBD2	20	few	CASSQEFGLAGGRLSNEQFF
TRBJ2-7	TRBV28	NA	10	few	CATQYREQYF
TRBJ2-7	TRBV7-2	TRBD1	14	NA	CASSSGQGKGEQYF
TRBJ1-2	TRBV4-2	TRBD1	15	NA	CASSQGFGTEDGYTF
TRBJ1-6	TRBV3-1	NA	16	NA	CASSQGVRPPIGALHF
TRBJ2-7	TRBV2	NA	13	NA	CASSEDGLYEQYF
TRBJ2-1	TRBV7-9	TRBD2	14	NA	CASKPSGGYSEQFF
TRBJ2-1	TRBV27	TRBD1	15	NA	CASSQWTGSYNKQFF
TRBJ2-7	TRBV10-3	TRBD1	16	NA	CAISESRTGGLYEQYF
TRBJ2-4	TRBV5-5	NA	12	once	CASSLGAPEQYF
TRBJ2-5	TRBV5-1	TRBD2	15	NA	CASSFTSGGAETQYF
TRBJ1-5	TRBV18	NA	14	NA	CASSPTQGDQPQHF
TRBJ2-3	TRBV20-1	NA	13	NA	CSAPTDLRNTQYF
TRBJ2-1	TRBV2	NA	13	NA	CATRPRSYNEQFF
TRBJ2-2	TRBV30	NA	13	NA	CAWRRQLTGELFF
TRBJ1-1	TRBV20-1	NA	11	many	CSARQNTEAFF
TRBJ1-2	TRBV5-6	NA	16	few	CASSYGRGGVWYGYTF
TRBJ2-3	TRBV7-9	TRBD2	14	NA	CASSLGLAVDTQYF
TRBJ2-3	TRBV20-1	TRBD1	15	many	CSAITPGQGLDTQYF
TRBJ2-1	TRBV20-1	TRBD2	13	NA	CSARTSGGASLFF
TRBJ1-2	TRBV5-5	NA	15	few	CASNPGVGISYGYTF
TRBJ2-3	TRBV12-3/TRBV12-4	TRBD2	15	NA	CASTGGEGWTDTQYF
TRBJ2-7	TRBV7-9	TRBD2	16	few	CASSLGSGLAGHEQYF
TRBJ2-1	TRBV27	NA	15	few	CASSSPRDSGNEQFF
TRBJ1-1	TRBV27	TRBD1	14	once	CASSVTGLGTEAFF
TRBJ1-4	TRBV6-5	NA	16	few	CASSYSKGGANEKLFF
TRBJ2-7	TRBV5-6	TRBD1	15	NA	CASSPIQGAFREQYF
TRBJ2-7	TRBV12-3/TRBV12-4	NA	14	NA	CASSLETHTYEQYF
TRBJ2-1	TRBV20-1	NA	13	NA	CSPGRKGDNEQFF
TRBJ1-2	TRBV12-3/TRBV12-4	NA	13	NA	CASSSDPNYGYTF
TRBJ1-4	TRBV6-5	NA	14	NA	CASSYSAGFEKLFF
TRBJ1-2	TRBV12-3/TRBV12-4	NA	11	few	CASSQRGDYTF
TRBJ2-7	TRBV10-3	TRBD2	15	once	CAITSGTSGPYEQYF